The source of this T cell receptor beta chain is a study of shared clonotypes between healthy human individuals. Study context: The study drew on a couple of women and three men aged 18 to 49 as donors.

Repertoires were generated with immunoSEQ multiplex PCR, while TCRdb's copy carries only in-frame clones and drops some. This sample yields approximately 350,000 clones, of which around 74% are seen a single time; 10% belongs to the top ten. Whole-study results and caveats: Naive CD4 clonotypes overlapped across several donors at approximately 5.5%.

A remark on this clone: The antigen is not known.

Trimming shortened V by 3 bases and J by 2 bases, and 11 bases separated the two germline ends. Per the germline V gene, CDR1 is MNHEY and CDR2 is SMNVEV (reference sequence). The CDR3 is 14 residues long. The genes are TRBV27 and TRBJ2-7, with D possibly matching TRBD2 (5 bases). The receptor was derived from a man aged 25 to 45 in good health. The sample was memory CD4+ T cells sorted from blood. Specified subset: CD45RA-negative fraction. This CDR3 is CASSLTTPPYEQYF. The CDR3, as DNA: TGTGCCAGCAGTTTGACTACACCTCCCTACGAGCAGTACTTC.